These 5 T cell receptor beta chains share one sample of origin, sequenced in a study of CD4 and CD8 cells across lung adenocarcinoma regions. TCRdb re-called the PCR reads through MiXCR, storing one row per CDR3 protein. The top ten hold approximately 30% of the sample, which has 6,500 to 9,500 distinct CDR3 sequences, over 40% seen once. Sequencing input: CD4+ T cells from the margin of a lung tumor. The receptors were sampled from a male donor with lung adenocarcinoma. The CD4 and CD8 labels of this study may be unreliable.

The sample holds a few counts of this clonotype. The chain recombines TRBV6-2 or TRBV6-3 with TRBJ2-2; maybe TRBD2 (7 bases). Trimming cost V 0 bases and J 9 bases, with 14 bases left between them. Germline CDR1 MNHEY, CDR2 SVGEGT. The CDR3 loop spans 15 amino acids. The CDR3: CASSYSGGGVRELFF. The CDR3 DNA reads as TGTGCCAGCAGTTACTCGGGCGGGGGCGTCAGGGAGCTGTTTTTT.

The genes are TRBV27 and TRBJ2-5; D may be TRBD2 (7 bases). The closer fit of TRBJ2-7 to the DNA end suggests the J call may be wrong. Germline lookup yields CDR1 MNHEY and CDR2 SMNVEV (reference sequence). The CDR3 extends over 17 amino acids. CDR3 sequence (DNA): TGTGCCAGCAGTTTAGGGACGGCGGGGGCCAACTCCTACGAGCAGTACTTC. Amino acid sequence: CASSLGTAGANSYEQYF.

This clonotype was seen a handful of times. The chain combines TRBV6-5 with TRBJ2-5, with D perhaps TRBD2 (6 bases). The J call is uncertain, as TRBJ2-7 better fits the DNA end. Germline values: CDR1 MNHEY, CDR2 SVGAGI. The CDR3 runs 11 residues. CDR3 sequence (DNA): TGTGCCAGCCTAGGAGGGTACGAGCAGTACTTC. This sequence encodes CASLGGYEQYF.

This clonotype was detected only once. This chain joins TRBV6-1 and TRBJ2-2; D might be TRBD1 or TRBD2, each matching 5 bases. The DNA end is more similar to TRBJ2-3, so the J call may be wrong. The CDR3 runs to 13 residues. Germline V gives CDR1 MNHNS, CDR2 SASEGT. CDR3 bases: TGTGCCAGCAGGCCAGGGTTCGCCGGGAAGCAGTATTTT. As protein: CASRPGFAGKQYF.

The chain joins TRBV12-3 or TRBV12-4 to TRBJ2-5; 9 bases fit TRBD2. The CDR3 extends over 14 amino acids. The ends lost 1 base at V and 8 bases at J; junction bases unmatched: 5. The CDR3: CASSLGGLAVTQYF. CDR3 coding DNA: TGTGCCAGCAGTTTAGGGGGACTAGCAGTAACCCAGTACTTC.